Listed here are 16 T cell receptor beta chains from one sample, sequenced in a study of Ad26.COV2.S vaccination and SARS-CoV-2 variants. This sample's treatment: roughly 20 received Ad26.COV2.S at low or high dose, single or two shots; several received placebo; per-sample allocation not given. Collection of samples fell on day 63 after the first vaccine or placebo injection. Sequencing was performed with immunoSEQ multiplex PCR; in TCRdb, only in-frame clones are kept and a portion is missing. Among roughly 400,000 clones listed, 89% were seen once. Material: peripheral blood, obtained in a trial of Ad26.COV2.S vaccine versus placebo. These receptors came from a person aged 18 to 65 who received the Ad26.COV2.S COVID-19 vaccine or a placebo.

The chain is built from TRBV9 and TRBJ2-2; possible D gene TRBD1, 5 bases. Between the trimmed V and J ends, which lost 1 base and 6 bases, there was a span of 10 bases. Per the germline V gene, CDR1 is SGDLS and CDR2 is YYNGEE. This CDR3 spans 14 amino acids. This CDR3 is CASSVQGGPGELFF. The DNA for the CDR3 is TGTGCCAGCAGCGTACAGGGTGGGCCCGGGGAGCTGTTTTTT.

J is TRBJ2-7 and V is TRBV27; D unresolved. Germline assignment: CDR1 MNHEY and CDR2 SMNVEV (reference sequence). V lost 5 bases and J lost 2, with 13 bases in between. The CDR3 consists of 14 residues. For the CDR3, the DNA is TGTGCCAGCAGTATTTCACTTTTACCCTACGAGCAGTACTTC. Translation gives CASSISLLPYEQYF.

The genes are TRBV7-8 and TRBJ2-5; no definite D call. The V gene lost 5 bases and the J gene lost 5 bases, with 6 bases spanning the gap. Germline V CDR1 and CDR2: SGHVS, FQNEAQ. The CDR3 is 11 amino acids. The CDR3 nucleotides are TGTGCCAGCAGCCTACTGGAGACCCAGTACTTC. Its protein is CASSLLETQYF.

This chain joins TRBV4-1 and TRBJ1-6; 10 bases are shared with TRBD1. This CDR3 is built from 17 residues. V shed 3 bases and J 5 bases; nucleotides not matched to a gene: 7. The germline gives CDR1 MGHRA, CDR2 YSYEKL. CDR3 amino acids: CASSHATGTGDNSPLHF. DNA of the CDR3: TGCGCCAGCAGCCACGCAACCGGGACAGGGGATAATTCACCCCTCCACTTT.

In DNA form, the CDR3 reads TGTGCCAGTAGTATAGCTCCAGGAGGGACGCCCGGGGAGCTGTTTTTT. It yields the protein CASSIAPGGTPGELFF. The chain couples TRBV19 to TRBJ2-2; D is perhaps TRBD2 (6 bases). Trimming shortened V by 1 base and J by 6 bases, and 15 bases separated the two germline ends. The CDR3 is 16 amino acids. In germline, CDR1 is LNHDA, CDR2 SQIVND (reference sequence).

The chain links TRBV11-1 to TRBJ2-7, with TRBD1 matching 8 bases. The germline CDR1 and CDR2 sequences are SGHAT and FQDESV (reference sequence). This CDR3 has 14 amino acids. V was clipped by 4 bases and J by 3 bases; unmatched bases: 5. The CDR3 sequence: CASSSDRGIYEQYF. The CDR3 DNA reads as TGTGCCAGCAGCTCCGACAGGGGAATCTACGAGCAGTACTTC.

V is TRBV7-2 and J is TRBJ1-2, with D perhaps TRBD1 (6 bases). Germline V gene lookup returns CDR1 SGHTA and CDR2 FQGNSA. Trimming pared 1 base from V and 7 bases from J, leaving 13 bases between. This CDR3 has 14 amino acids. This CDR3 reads CASSLGQGMGGYTF. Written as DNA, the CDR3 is TGTGCCAGCAGCTTAGGTCAGGGGATGGGTGGCTACACCTTC.

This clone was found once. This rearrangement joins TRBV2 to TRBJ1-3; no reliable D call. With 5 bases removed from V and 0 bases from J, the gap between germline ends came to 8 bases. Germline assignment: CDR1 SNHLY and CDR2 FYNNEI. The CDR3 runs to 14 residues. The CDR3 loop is CASSPEASGNTIYF. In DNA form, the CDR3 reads TGTGCCAGCAGTCCCGAGGCCTCTGGAAACACCATATATTTT.

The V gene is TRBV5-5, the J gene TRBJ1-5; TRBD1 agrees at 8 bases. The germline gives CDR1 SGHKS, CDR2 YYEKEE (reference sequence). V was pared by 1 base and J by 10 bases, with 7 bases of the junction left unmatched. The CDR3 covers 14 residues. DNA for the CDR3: TGTGCCAGCAGCTTGCAGGGGGCATACAGTCCCCAGCATTTT. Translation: CASSLQGAYSPQHF. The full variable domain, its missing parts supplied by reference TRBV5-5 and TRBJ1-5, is DAGVTQSPTHLIKTRGQQVTLRCSPISGHKSVSWYQQVLGQGPQFIFQYYEKEERGRGNFPDRFSARQFPNYSSELNVNALLLGDSALYLCASSLQGAYSPQHFGDGTRLSIL.

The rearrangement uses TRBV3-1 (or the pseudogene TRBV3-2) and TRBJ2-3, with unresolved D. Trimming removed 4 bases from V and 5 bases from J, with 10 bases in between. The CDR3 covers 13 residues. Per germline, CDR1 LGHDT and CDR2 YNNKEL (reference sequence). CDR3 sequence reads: CASSLPFGDTQYF. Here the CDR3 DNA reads TGTGCCAGCAGCCTTCCATTTGGAGATACGCAGTATTTT.

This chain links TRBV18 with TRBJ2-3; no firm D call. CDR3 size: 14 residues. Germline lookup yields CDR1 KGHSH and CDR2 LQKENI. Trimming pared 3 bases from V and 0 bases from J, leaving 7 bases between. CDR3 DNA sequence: TGTGCCAGCTCACCTGCGGTTAGCACAGATACGCAGTATTTT. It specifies CASSPAVSTDTQYF.

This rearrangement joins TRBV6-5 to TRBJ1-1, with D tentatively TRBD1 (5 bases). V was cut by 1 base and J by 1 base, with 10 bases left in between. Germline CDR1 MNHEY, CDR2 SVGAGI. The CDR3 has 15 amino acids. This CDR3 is CASSYYGATNTEAFF. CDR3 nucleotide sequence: TGTGCCAGCAGTTACTACGGGGCGACGAACACTGAAGCTTTCTTT.

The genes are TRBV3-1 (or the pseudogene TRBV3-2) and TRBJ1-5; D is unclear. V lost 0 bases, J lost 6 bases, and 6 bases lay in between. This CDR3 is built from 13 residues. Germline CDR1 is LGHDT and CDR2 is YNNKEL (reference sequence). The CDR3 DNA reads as TGTGCCAGCAGCCAAGACATAATTCAGCCCCAGCATTTT. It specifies CASSQDIIQPQHF.

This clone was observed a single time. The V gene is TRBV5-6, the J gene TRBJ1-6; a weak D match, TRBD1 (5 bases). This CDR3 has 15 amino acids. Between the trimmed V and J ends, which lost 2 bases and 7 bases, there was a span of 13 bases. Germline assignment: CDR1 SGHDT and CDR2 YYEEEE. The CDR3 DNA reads TGTGCCAGCAGCTTTACCGGGACGGTAAATTCACCCCTCCACTTT. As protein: CASSFTGTVNSPLHF. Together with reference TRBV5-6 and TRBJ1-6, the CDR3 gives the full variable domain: DAGVTQSPTHLIKTRGQQVTLRCSPKSGHDTVSWYQQALGQGPQFIFQYYEEEERQRGNFPDRFSGHQFPNYSSELNVNALLLGDSALYLCASSFTGTVNSPLHFGNGTRLTVT.

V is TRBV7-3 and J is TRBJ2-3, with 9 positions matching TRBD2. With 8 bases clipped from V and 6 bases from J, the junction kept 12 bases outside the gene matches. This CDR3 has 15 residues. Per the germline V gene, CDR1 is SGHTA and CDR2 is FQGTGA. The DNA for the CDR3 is TGTGCCAGCTCCGTAGCTAGCGGGAATATGGATACGCAGTATTTT. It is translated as CASSVASGNMDTQYF. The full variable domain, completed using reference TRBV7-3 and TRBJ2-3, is GAGVSQTPSNKVTEKGKYVELRCDPISGHTALYWYRQSLGQGPEFLIYFQGTGAADDSGLPNDRFFAVRPEGSVSTLKIQRTERGDSAVYLCASSVASGNMDTQYFGPGTRLTVL.

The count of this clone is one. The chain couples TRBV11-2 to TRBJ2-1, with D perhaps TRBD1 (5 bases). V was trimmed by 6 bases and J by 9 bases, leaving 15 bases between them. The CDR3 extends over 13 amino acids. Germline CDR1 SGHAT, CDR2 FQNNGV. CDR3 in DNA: TGTGCCAGCAGATACACTGGGGCCTCTGAGCAGTTCTTC. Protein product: CASRYTGASEQFF.